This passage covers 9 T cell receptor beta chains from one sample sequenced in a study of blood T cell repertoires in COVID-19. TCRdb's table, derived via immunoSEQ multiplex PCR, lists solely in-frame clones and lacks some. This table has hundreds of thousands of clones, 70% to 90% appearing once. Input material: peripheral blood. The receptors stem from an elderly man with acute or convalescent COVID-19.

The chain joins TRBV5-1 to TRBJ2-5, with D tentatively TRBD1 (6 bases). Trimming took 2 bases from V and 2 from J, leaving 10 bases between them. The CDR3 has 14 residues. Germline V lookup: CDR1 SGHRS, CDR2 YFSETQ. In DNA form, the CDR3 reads TGCGCCAGCAGCTTTGGACAGCTTCAAGAGACCCAGTACTTC. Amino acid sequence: CASSFGQLQETQYF.

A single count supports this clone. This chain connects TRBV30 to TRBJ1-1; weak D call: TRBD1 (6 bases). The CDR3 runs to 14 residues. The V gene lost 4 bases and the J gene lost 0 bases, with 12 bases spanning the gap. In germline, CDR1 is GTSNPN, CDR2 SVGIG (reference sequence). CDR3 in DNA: TGTGCCTGGACCTCAGGGGTAATGAACACTGAAGCTTTCTTT. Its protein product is CAWTSGVMNTEAFF.

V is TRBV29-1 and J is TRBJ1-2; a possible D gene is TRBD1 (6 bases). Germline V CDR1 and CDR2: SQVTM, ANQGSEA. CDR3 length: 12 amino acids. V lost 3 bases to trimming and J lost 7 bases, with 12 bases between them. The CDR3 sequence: CSVDGRGGGYTF. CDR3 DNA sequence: TGCAGCGTTGATGGCAGGGGCGGTGGCTACACCTTC. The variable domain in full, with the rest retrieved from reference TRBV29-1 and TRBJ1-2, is SAVISQKPSRDICQRGTSLTIQCQVDSQVTMMFWYRQQPGQSLTLIATANQGSEATYESGFVIDKFPISRPNLTFSTLTVSNMSPEDSSIYLCSVDGRGGGYTFGSGTRLTVV.

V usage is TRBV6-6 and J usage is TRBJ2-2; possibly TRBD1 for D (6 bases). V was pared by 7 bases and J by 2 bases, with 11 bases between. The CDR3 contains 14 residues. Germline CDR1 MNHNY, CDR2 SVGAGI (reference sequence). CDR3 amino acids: CASTDRHNTGELFF. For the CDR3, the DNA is TGTGCCAGCACGGACAGACATAACACCGGGGAGCTGTTTTTT.

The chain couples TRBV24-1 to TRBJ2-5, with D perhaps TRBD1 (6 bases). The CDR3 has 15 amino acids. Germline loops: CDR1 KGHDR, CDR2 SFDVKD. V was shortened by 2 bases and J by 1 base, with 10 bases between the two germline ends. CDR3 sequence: CATSDSGALQETQYF. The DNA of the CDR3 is TGTGCCACCAGTGATTCAGGGGCCCTCCAAGAGACCCAGTACTTC.

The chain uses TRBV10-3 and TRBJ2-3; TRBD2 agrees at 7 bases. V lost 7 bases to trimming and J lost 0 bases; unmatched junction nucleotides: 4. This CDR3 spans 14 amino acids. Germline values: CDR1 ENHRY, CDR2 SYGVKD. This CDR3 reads CAIMGRASTDTQYF. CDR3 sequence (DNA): TGTGCCATCATGGGGAGGGCTAGCACAGATACGCAGTATTTT.

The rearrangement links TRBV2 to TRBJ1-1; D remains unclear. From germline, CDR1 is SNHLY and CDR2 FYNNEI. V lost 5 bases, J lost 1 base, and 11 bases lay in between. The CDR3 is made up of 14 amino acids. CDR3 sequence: CASSLWTGNTEAFF. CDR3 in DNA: TGTGCCAGCAGTTTATGGACTGGGAACACTGAAGCTTTCTTT.

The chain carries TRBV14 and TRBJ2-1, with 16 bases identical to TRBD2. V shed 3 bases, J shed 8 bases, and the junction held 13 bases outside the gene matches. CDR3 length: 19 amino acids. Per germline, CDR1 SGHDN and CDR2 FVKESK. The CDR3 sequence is CASSHRPGLAGGFGYEQFF. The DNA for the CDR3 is TGTGCCAGCAGCCACCGACCGGGACTAGCGGGAGGGTTCGGGTATGAGCAGTTCTTC.

The CDR3 DNA sequence: TGTGCCAGCAGCCAGGGGACAGGGTGGGATGAAAAACTGTTTTTT. This sequence encodes CASSQGTGWDEKLFF. The rearrangement links TRBV7-9 to TRBJ1-4; 9 bases align to TRBD1. CDR1 and CDR2 (germline): SEHNR, FQNEAQ (reference sequence). Germline trimming cut 5 bases from V and 6 bases from J; bases unmatched to any gene: 7. There are 15 residues in the CDR3.